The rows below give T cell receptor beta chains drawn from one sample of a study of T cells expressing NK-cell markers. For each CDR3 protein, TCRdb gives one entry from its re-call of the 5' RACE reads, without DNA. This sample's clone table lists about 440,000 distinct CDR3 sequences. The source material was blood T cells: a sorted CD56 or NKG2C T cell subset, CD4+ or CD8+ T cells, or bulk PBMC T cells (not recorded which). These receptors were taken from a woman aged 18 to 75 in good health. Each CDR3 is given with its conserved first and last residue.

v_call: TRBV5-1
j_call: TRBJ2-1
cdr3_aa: CASSLEPTYNEQFF

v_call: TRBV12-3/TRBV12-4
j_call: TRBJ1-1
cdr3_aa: CASSLPGITEAFF

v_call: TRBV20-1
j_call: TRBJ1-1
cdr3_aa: CSAALETTEAFF

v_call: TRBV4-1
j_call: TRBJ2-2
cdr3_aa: CASRSPRGQGTGELFF

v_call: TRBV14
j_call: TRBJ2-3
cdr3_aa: CASSQHSAATDTQYF

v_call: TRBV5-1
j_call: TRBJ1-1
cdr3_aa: CASSLWGGSVNTEAFF

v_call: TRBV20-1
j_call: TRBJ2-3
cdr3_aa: CSARFGGGTDTQYF

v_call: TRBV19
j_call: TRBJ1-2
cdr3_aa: CASTGVYGYTF

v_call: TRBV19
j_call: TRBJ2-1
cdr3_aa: CASSTTLYNEQFF

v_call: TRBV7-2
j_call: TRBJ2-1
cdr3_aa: CASSFFDEQFF

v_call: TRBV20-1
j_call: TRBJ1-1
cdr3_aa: CRKGGLNTEAFF

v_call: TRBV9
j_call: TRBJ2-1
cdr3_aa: CASSPTQGAYNNEQFF

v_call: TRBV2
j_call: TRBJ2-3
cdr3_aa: CASSEDTGPSTDTQYF

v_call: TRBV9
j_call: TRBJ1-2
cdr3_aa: CASSGGSNYGYTF

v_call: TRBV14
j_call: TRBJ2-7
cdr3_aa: CASSPWRTGYEQYF

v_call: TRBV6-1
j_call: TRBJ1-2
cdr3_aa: CASSDLLYGYTF

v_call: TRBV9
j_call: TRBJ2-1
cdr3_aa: CASSLGLANYNEQFF

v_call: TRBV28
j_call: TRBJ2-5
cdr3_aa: CASSPPTRYSANSWVTQYF

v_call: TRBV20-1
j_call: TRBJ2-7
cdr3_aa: CSAGHGLSYEQYF

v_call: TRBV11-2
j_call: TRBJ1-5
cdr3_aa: CASSTNRNQPQHF

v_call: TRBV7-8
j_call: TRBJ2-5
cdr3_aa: CASSPRSKETQYF

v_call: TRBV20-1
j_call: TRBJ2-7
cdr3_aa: CSAPGTSGRLSSYEQYF

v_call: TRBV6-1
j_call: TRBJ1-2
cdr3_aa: CASSKGGINYGYAF

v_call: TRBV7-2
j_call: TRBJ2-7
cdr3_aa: CASSFGAMGEQCF

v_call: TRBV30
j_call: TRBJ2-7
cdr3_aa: CAWSVGAEQYF

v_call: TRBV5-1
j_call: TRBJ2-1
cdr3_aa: CASSGDPGTGSNEQFF

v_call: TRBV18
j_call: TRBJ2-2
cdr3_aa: CASSMDRLAGELFF

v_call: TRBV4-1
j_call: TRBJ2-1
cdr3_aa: CASSQDLGGMGEFF

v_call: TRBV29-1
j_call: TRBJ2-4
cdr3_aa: CSVVGHLGDDIQYF

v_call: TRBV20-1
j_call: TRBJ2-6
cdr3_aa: CSARAPSGANVLTF

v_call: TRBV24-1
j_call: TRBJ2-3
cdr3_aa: CATGSRQGSTDTQYF